What follows describes a single TCR beta chain. This clonotype was seen at least ten times. The antigen it binds to is not known. Base qualities are not at hand, and no much larger clone is one base apart. The TCR beta CDR3 regions were amplified from RNA transcripts. The first round of RT-PCR for the TCR CDR3 was performed with the HTBI primer set and the Qiagen OneStep RT-PCR kit. A second multiplex PCR round built the libraries, followed by size selection and purification. Libraries were sequenced paired-end with 100 bp reads on an Illumina HiSeq2000. As for the authors' bioinformatics: SOAPnuke was used to process the raw data, removing reads that contained adapters or uncalled bases, had a mean Phred below 15, or lacked an exact match to the constant primer or identifier. High-quality paired reads were merged using COPE v1.2.5, and each unique nucleotide sequence was defined as a clonotype. Clonotypes were aligned to IMGT TRBV, TRBD and TRBJ reference segments using MiTCR v1.1. The analysis was restricted to V-J combinations with a frequency above 0.0001, which together covered about 99% of the repertoires. A TCS score was defined as the ratio of F50 (clonal expansion) to E x V (chaos), with BLOSUM62-based TCRdist applied between CDR3 peptides within each V-J. Welch's t-statistics and random forest reduced around 550 V-J features to around 14, which were used in a naive Bayes classifier (R e1071). TCRdb reworked the public reads: Q25 trimming with fastp, MiXCR clone assembly, productive beta chains retained. Each CDR3 protein gets just one entry, which takes the most common genes and DNA from the rows behind it. Here the V and J calls rest on TCRdb's processing, not on the authors' analysis. Counted in this sample were around 280,000 distinct CDR3 sequences; about an eighth of them appeared once. The ten largest clones capture 7.5% to 8% of the sample.

The sample belongs to a study of T cells in Graves' hyperthyroidism and ophthalmopathy (dated by TCRdb to between 2018 and 2020). Regarding the research as a whole: Peripheral blood was sampled at the time of initial diagnosis, prior to any treatment. Thyroid tissue and blood T-cell repertoires from six Graves' hyperthyroidism patients were also compared in the study. TCR Vbeta CDR3 sequencing of 130 to 150 peripheral blood samples (about 45 ophthalmopathy, approximately 80 hyperthyroidism and roughly 17 progressor patients) is reported in the paper. After sampling, hyperthyroidism patients received methimazole starting at 30 mg daily, and ophthalmopathy patients received high-dose intravenous methylprednisolone. The 100 or so discovery patients were divided at random into training and test sets in a 7:3 ratio. Prospective prediction of ophthalmopathy was tested in an independent validation cohort of approximately 19 hyperthyroidism patients and around 16 patients who later progressed to ophthalmopathy. A discovery cohort of 95 to 100 patients, about 40 with Graves' ophthalmopathy and 57 with stable Graves' hyperthyroidism, was used to find distinguishing TCR V-J signatures.

General study outcomes and caveats: Blood samples also contained most of the expanded thyroid clonotypes (frequency above 0.001), which suggests that blood repertoires may reflect thyroid immune responses. In cross-validation, a model built on a 13 V-J signature told ophthalmopathy apart from stable hyperthyroidism with over 85% sensitivity and about 81% specificity, and in testing the same model reached 80%/75%. In validation, progression to ophthalmopathy was predicted by the model with 70.59% sensitivity and 72% to 85% specificity, a median of approximately 6.5 months before onset. No statistical method was used to fix the sample size in advance, and group allocation was not hidden from the investigators.

CDR1 and CDR2, per the germline V gene (reference sequence), are MNHEY and SMNVEV. Its CDR3 holds 17 amino acids, cysteine through phenylalanine. The sequence is cut down to CDR3 DNA, 51 bases in frame from base 1. Trimming takes 0 bases from V and 0 bases from J, and the germline ends sit 12 bases apart. Hyperthyroidism patients were newly diagnosed, with disease duration under 2 months, and aged 18 to 65 years. Any patient with an uncontrolled infection, another autoimmune disease, pregnancy or lactation was excluded. Diagnoses were established on the basis of clinical symptoms, serum thyroxine and TRAb, thyroid ultrasound, and orbital computed tomography. Blood from progressor patients was collected at the time of first diagnosis with hyperthyroidism, before any ophthalmopathy symptoms had appeared. PBMCs were isolated from more than 9 ml of fresh peripheral blood by Ficoll-Paque density gradient centrifugation. Progressor patients were initially diagnosed with Graves' hyperthyroidism and developed ophthalmopathy during follow-up. Trizol reagent was used to extract total RNA, and RNA quality was then checked on an Agilent 2100 Bioanalyzer.

This TCR was sampled from a woman aged 25 to 39 with Graves' hyperthyroidism that later progressed to Graves' ophthalmopathy. Recombination connected TRBV27 to TRBJ1-5; the D gene assignment is ambiguous. The sequenced sample consisted of blood. The DNA reads as follows: TGTGCCAGCAGTTTATCGAGGTCGGGTTATAGCAATCAGCCCCAGCATTTT. Translation gives CASSLSRSGYSNQPQHF.